This T cell receptor beta chain was retrieved from a study of T cell repertoires in cytomegalovirus infection. As for the study in general: Public TCR beta signature analysis indicated the presence of both CMV infection and matching HLA type.

This clonotype was observed at least ten times. Its matching antigen is unknown. Study-wide results and limits: Cumulative frequency (of public TCR beta family members) identified carriers of CMV plus the relevant HLA. CMV-specific HLA-C-restricted TCR beta clonotypes dominated the ex vivo response.

Germline CDR1 is SGHTA and CDR2 is FQGNSA. V dropped 3 bases and J dropped 3; count of bases not matched to a gene: 4. The CDR3 contains 15 residues. One entry per CDR3 protein results from TCRdb running MiXCR on the reads. This table has some 130,000 distinct CDR3 sequences, roughly a quarter appearing once. This clonotype was obtained from a human donor in good health (CMV status not recorded). Some clones in this sample may be carry-over from other donors' samples. The J gene is TRBJ1-3, the V gene TRBV7-2; TRBD1 matches 8 bases. Material for sequencing was PBMCs, sequenced either directly or after in vitro stimulation (not recorded which). The CDR3 region is CASSFQGAGGNTIYF. DNA for the CDR3: TGTGCCAGCAGCTTCCAGGGGGCGGGTGGAAACACCATATATTTT. Using reference TRBV7-2 and TRBJ1-3 for the parts outside the CDR3, the full variable domain is GAGVSQSPSNKVTEKGKDVELRCDPISGHTALYWYRQSLGQGLEFLIYFQGNSAPDKSGLPSDRFSAERTGGSVSTLTIQRTQQEDSAVYLCASSFQGAGGNTIYFGEGSWLTVV.